This TCR beta chain was found in a study of technical replicates of blood from several donors (dated by TCRdb to about 2017). On this clone: No cognate antigen has been identified for it. No per-base quality is available; no much larger clone lies one base away.

CDR1 is given as MNHNS and CDR2 as SASEGT, both from the germline V gene. The cysteine opens and the phenylalanine closes a CDR3 of 15 amino acids. CDR3 DNA is the only sequence kept; it has 45 bases, read in frame from the first base. Trimming at the junction amounts to 0 bases on V and 2 bases on J, and the germline ends lie 11 bases apart. The library relied on the immunoSEQ multiplex PCR assay. TCRdb obtained this table from immuneACCESS and retained in-frame rearrangements with V and J assigned. These tables miss some clones; where compared with another copy, unresolved V genes account for less than half of the shortfall, and the remainder is unexplained. Present in this sample are 17,000 or so clones, 86% of which were seen just once. 11% of the sample goes to the ten largest clones.

Sequencing was performed on PBMCs. This clonotype was obtained from a human donor in good health. Recombination connected TRBV6-1 to TRBJ2-7; the D gene is perhaps TRBD1, from 8 matching bases. The DNA reads TGTGCCAGCAGTGAAGCAACAGGGGGGGCCTACGAGCAGTACTTC. This gives the protein CASSEATGGAYEQYF.